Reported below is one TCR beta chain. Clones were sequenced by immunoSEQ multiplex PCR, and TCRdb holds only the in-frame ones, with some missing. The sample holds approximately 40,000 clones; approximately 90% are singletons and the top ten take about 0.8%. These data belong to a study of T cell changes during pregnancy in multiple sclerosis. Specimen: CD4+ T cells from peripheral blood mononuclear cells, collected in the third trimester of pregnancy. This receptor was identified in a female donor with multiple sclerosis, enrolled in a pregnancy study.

The CDR3 DNA follows: TGTGCCAGTCGATTCCTCAAAACAGGGGGGTATGGCTACACCTTC. Its protein is CASRFLKTGGYGYTF. The chain uses TRBV19 and TRBJ1-2; TRBD1 matches 8 bases. The germline V gene has CDR1 LNHDA and CDR2 SQIVND (reference sequence). The CDR3 length is 15 residues. Unmatched junction bases numbered 13, after V lost 8 bases and J lost 5 bases.